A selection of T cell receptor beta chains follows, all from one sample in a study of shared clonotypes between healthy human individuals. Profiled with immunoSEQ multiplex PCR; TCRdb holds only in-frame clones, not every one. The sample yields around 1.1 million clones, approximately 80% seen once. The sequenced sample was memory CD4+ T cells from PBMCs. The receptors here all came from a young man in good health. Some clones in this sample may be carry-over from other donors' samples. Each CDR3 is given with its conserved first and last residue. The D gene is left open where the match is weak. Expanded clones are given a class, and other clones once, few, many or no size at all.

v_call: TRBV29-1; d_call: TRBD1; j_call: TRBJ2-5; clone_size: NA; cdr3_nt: TGCAGCGTTGAAGAAAACAGGGGCGGCGGGACCCAGTACTTC; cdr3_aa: CSVEENRGGGTQYF
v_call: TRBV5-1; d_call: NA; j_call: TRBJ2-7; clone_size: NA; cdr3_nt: TGCGCCAGCAGCTTGGAGGGGTTGTACTACGAGCAGTACTTC; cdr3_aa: CASSLEGLYYEQYF
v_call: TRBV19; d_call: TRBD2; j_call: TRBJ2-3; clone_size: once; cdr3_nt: TGTGCCAGTAGTGGCAGACTAGCGGAGGACACAGATACGCAGTATTTT; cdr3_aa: CASSGRLAEDTDTQYF
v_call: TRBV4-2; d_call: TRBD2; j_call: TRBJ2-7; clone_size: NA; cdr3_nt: TGTGCCAGCAGCCAGCGGGCGGCGGGAGTGACGAACGAGCAGTACTTC; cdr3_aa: CASSQRAAGVTNEQYF
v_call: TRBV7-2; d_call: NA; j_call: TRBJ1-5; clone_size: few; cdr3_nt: TGTGCCAGCAGCCCTTGGGTCAATCAGCCCCAGCATTTT; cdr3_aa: CASSPWVNQPQHF
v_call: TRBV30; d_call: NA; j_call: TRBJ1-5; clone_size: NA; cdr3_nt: TGTGCCTGGAGCGAGGGACGCAATCAGCCCCAGCATTTT; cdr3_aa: CAWSEGRNQPQHF
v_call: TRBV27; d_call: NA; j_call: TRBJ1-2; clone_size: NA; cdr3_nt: TGTGCCAGCAGTTTTAGTCCCACCAATACTAACTATGGCTACACCTTC; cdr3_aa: CASSFSPTNTNYGYTF
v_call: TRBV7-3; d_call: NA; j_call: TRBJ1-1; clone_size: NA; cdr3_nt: TGTGCCAGCAGCTTCGGAGGGGACACTGAAGCTTTCTTT; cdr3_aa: CASSFGGDTEAFF
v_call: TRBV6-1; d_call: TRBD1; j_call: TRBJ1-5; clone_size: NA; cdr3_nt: TGTGCCAGCAGTGAAAAAGGCAGGGGGATAGGGAATCAGCCCCAGCATTTT; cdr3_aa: CASSEKGRGIGNQPQHF
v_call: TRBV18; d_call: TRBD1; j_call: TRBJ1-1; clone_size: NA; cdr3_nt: TGTGCCAGCTCGTCCGGGACAGGGGCGGCTTTCTTT; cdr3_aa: CASSSGTGAAFF
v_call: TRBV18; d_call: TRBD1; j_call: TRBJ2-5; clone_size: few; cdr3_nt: TGTGCCAGCTCACCACCCGGGACAGGAGAAGAGACCCAGTACTTC; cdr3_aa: CASSPPGTGEETQYF
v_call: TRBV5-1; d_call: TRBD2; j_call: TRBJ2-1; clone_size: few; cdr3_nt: TGCGCCAGCAGCCGGACTAGCGGGAGTGGATACAATGAGCAGTTCTTC; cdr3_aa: CASSRTSGSGYNEQFF
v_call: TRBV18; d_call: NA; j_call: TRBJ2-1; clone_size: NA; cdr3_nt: TGTGCCAGCTCACCATCCCGAACCACCTACAATGAGCAGTTCTTC; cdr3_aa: CASSPSRTTYNEQFF
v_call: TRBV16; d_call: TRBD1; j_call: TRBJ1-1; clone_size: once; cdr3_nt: TGTGCCAGCAGCCCGGGACAGGCCGTTTATACTGAAGCTTTCTTT; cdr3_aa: CASSPGQAVYTEAFF
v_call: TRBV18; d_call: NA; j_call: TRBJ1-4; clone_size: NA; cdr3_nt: TGTGCCAGCTCACCGTTGTCAGCCCAAGCAACTAATGAAAAACTGTTTTTT; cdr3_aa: CASSPLSAQATNEKLFF
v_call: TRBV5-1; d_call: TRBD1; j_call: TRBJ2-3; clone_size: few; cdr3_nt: TGCGCCAGCAGCCTCCGGGACAGGGTCTATACGCAGTATTTT; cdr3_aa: CASSLRDRVYTQYF
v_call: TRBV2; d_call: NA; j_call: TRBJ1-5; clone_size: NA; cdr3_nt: TGTGCCAGCGCTGGGGGAGGAATTCAGCCCCAGCATTTT; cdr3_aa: CASAGGGIQPQHF
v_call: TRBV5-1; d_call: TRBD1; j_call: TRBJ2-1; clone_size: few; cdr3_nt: TGCGCCAGCAGCTCCGGGACAGCGTCCTACAATGAGCAGTTCTTC; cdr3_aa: CASSSGTASYNEQFF
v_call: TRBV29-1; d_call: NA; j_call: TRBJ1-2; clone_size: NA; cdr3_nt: TGCAGCGTTGAAAACGGCTACTATGGCTACACCTTC; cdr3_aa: CSVENGYYGYTF
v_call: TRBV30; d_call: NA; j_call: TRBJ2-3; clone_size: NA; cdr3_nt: TGTGCCTGGAGTTTGGGGGGATCAAGCACAGATACGCAGTATTTT; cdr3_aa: CAWSLGGSSTDTQYF
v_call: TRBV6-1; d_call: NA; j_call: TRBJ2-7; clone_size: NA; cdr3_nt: TGTGCCAGCAGTGAAGCGGACTACCGGGAGACCTACGAGCAGTACTTC; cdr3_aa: CASSEADYRETYEQYF
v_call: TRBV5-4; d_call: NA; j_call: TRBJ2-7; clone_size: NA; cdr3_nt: TGTGCCAGCAGCACCAAACAGGGCTCCTACGAGCAGTACTTC; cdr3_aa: CASSTKQGSYEQYF
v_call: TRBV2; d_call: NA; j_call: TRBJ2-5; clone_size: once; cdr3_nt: TGTGCCAGTTCCGGAGTGTACCAAGAGACCCAGTACTTC; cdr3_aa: CASSGVYQETQYF
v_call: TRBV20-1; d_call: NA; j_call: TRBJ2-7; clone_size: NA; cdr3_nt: TGCAGTGCACCAGGGTCAGACGAGCAGTACTTC; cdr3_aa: CSAPGSDEQYF
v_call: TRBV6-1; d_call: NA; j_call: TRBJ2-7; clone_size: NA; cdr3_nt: TGTGCCAGCAGTGAAACGGGGACTTACGAGCAGTACTTC; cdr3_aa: CASSETGTYEQYF
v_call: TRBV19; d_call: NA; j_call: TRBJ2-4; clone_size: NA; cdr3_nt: TGTGCCAGTAGTATAGGGGGGTCAGAGATTCAGTACTTC; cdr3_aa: CASSIGGSEIQYF
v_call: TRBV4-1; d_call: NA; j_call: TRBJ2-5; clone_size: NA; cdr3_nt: TGCGCCAGCAGCCAAGAGGAGATGCAAGAGACCCAGTACTTC; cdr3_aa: CASSQEEMQETQYF
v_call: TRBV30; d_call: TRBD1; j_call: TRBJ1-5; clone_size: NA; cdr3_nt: TGTGCCTGGGCCGGGACAGGGGTGCGCAATCAGCCCCAGCATTTT; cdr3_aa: CAWAGTGVRNQPQHF
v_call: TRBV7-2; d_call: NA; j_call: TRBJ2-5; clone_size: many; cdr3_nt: TGTGCCAGCAGCGATAGAGCAGGGACGGGGGAGACCCAGTACTTC; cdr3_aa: CASSDRAGTGETQYF
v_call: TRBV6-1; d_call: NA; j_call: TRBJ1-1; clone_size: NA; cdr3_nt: TGTGCCAGCAGTGAAGCTTCCGGTGCTTTCTTT; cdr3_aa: CASSEASGAFF
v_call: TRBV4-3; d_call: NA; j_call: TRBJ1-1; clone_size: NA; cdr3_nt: TGCGCCAGCAGCCAAGATCGAGGGAAGGTTGGTCACACTGAAGCTTTCTTT; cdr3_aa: CASSQDRGKVGHTEAFF
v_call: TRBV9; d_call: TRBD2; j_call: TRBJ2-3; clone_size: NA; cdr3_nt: TGTGCCAGCAGCCGTAGCGGGACTAGCGGGAGTTTAACAGATACGCAGTATTTT; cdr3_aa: CASSRSGTSGSLTDTQYF
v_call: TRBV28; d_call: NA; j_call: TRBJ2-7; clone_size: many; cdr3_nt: TGTGCCAGCAGTGGCGCGGGTTTCACCTCCTACGAGCAGTACTTC; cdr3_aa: CASSGAGFTSYEQYF
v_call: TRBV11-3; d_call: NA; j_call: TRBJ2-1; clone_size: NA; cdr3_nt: TGTGCCAGCAGCGGAAGGAGGGACAATGAGCAGTTCTTC; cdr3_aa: CASSGRRDNEQFF
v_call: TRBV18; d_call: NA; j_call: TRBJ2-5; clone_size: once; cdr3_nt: TGTGCCAGCTCACCCTTGCCTGAGAAAGAGACCCAGTACTTC; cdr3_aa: CASSPLPEKETQYF
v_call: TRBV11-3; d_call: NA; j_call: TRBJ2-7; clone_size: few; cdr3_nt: TGTGCCAGCAGCACAGGACGGGGAACCTCCTACGAGCAGTACTTC; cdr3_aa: CASSTGRGTSYEQYF
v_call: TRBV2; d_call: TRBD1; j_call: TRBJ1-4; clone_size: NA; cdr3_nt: TGTGCCAGCAGGGAACAGGGGGAATATGAAAAACTGTTTTTT; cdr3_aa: CASREQGEYEKLFF
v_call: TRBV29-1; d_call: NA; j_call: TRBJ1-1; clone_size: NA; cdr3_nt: TGCAGCGCCCTCGCCCAGGGATCCACTGAAGCTTTCTTT; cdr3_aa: CSALAQGSTEAFF
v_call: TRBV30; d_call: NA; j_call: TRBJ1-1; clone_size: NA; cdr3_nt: TGTGCCTGGAGTGATAAAGGGAGAACTGAAGCTTTCTTT; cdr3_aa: CAWSDKGRTEAFF
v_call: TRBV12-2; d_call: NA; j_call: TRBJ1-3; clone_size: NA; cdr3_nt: TGTGCAAGTCGCACCCTACCAGGCAGGGGGCTTTTTGGGCTGTCGGGAAACACCATATATTTT; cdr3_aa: CASRTLPGRGLFGLSGNTIYF
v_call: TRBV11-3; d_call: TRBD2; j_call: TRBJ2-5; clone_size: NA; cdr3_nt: TGTGCCAGCAGCTCGACTAGCGGGAGTGTGGAGACCCAGTACTTC; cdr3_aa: CASSSTSGSVETQYF
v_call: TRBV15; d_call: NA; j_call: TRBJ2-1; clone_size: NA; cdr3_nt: TGTGCCACCAGCCTTTCCATAACTGGTGAGCAGTTCTTC; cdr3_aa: CATSLSITGEQFF
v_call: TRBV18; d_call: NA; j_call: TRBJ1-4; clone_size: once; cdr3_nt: TGTGCCAGCTCACCAGCCCGGGATGAGGGTGAAAAACTGTTTTTT; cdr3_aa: CASSPARDEGEKLFF
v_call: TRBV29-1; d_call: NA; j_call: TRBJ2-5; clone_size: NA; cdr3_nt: TGCAGATGCCCGGACGAGACCCAGTACTTC; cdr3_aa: CRCPDETQYF
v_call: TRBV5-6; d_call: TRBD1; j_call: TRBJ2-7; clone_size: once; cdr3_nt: TGTGCCAGCAGCGAGAGATTGACAGGGCCCTACGAGCAGTACTTC; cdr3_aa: CASSERLTGPYEQYF
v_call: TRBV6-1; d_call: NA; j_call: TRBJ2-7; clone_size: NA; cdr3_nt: TGTGCCAGCACCGGGACGGCTAGCTCCTACGAGCAGTACTTC; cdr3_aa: CASTGTASSYEQYF
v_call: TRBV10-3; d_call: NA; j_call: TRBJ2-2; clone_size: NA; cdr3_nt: TGTGCCATCGGGGAAAATCCTCCGAACACCGGGGAGCTGTTTTTT; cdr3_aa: CAIGENPPNTGELFF
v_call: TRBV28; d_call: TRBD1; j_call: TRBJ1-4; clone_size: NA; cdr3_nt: TGTGCCAGCAGTCCGCAGGACAGGGTTTGGGAAAAACTGTTTTTT; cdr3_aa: CASSPQDRVWEKLFF
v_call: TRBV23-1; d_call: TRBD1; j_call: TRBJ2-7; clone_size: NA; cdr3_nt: TGCGCCAGCACTCGGGACAGTACCGATTTCAGCTCCTACGAGCAGTACTTC; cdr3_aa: CASTRDSTDFSSYEQYF
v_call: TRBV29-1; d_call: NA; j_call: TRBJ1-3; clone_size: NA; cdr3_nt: TGCAGCGTTGAGTTGCAGTCTGGAAACACCATATATTTT; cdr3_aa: CSVELQSGNTIYF
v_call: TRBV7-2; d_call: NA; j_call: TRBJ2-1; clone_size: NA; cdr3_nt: TGTGCCAGCAGCGCCCGGGCCACGACGAATAATGAGCAGTTCTTC; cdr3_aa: CASSARATTNNEQFF
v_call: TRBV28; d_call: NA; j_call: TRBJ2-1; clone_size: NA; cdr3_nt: TGTGCCAGCAGTTTAGGTGAGCAGTTCTTC; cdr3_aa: CASSLGEQFF
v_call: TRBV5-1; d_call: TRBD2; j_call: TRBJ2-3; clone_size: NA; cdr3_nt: TGCGCCAGCAGCTTCGGTAGCGGGAGAACAGATACGCAGTATTTT; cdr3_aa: CASSFGSGRTDTQYF
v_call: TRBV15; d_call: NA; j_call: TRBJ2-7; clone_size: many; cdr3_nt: TGTGCCACCAGCAGGGGGTTCTCCTACGAGCAGTACTTC; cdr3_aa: CATSRGFSYEQYF
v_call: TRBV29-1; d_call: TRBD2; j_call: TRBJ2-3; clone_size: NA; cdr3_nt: TGCAGCACCCTCTCCGGGACTAGCGCTGACACGCAGTATTTT; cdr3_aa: CSTLSGTSADTQYF
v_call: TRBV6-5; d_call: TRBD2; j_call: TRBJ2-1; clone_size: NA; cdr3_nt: TGTGCCAGCAGTTACGGGGGGAGGGGTAATGAGCAGTTCTTC; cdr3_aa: CASSYGGRGNEQFF
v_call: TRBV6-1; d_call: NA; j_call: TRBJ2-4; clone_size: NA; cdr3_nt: TGTGCCAGCAGTGAACAGCCCAGTGGCAGCATTCAGTACTTC; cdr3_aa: CASSEQPSGSIQYF
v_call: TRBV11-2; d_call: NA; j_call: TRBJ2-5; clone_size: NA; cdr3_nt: TGTGCCAGCAGCTTAGGAGTATGGGAGACCCAGTACTTC; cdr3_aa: CASSLGVWETQYF